This T cell receptor beta chain was recorded in a study of cytomegalovirus exposure and HLA in healthy donors. General observations from the study: Clonal expansion, a later analysis showed, was greater in HLA-associated TCR beta chains than in equally common others. Indistinguishable V segments such as TRBV6-2 and TRBV6-3 were excluded.

The primer mix had 60 Vbeta and 13 Jbeta primers. This table comes from immunoSEQ multiplex PCR, and its TCRdb copy is limited to in-frame clones, with some not included. Of roughly 120,000 clones listed, more than 60% are singletons. Donors likely had unrecorded immune exposures despite being nominally healthy when sampled. Comment on this clone: The antigen is unknown.

The V end was cut by 7 bases, the J end by 6 bases, with 12 bases between. Looked up from germline, CDR1 is SGHAT and CDR2 is FQNNGV. The CDR3 is 13 residues long. The V gene is TRBV11-2, the J gene TRBJ2-2; D unclear. This receptor was taken from a woman aged 40-49 years in good health and CMV-seronegative. The sequenced sample consisted of PBMCs. The CDR3 DNA is TGTGCCAGCACTGGTGTGCGCTCCGGGGAGCTGTTTTTT. Translated, it gives CASTGVRSGELFF. The full variable domain, with the rest looked up from reference TRBV11-2 and TRBJ2-2, is EAGVAQSPRYKIIEKRQSVAFWCNPISGHATLYWYQQILGQGPKLLIQFQNNGVVDDSQLPKDRFSAERLKGVDSTLKIQPAKLEDSAVYLCASTGVRSGELFFGEGSRLTVL.